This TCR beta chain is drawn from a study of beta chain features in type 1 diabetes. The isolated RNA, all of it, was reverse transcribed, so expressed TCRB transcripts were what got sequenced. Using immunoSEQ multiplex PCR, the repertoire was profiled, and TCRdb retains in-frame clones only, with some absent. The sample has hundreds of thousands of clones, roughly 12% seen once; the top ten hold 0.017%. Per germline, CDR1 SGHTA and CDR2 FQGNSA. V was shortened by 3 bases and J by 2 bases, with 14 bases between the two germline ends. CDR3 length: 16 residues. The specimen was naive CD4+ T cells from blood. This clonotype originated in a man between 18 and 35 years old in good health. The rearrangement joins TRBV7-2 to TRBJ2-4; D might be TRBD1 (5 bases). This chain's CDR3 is CASSFTIGVTKNIQYF. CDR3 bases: TGTGCCAGCAGCTTCACCATAGGGGTAACCAAAAACATTCAGTACTTC.